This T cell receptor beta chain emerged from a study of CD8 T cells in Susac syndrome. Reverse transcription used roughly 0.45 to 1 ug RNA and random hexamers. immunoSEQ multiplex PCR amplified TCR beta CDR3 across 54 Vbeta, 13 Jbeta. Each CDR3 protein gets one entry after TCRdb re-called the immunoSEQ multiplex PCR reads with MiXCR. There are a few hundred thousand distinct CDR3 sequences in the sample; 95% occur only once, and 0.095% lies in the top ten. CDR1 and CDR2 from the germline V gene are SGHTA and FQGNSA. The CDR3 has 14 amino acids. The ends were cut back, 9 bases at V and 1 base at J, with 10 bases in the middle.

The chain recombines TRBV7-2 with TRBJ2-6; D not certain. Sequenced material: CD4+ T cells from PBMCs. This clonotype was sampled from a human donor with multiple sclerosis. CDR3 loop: CARSPGSGANVLTF. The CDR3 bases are TGTGCCAGAAGTCCAGGATCTGGGGCCAACGTCCTGACTTTC.